This T cell receptor beta chain originates from a study of T cell clonality in common variable immunodeficiency. This CDR3 region has 16 residues. The germline gives CDR1 LNHDA, CDR2 SQIVND (reference sequence). Study findings and constraints: Fewer deletions and N-nucleotide insertions were reportedly seen in common variable immunodeficiency TCR beta sequences. Repertoire-complication correlations in CVID were limited by patient heterogeneity.

Details on this clone: What it binds is unknown. With a far larger clone one base away, a read error is the likely cause. The read is 3 residues too short to cover the CDR3 end, so that end is filled in from the germline J gene.

Clones were read by immunoSEQ multiplex PCR, and TCRdb kept only the in-frame ones, dropping some. Recorded here are 30,000 to 40,000 clones, none singletons. The chain is built from TRBV19 and TRBJ2-4, with a tentative D call TRBD1 (5 bases). The TCR comes from a person aged 18 to 75 in good health. What was sequenced was peripheral blood mononuclear cells. The CDR3 loop is CATSRTRVLAKNIQYF. The CDR3 DNA, read in part, is TGTGCCACTAGTAGAACCAGGGTCCTAGCCAAAAACATT. Using reference TRBV19 and TRBJ2-4 for the parts outside the CDR3, the full variable domain is DGGITQSPKYLFRKEGQNVTLSCEQNLNHDAMYWYRQDPGQGLRLIYYSQIVNDFQKGDIAEGYSVSREKKESFPLTVTSAQKNPTAFYLCATSRTRVLAKNIQYFGAGTRLSVL.